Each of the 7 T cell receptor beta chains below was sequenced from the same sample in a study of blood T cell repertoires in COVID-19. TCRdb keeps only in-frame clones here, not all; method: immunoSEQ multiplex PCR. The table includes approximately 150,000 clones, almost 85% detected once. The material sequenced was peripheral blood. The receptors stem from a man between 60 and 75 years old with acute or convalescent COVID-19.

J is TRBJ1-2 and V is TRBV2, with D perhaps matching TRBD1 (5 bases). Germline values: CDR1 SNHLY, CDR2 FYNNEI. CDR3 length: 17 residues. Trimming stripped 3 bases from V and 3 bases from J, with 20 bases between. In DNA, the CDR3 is TGTGCCAGCAGTGACGACCGATTTTGGGGGGGAGACTATGGCTACACCTTC. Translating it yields CASSDDRFWGGDYGYTF.

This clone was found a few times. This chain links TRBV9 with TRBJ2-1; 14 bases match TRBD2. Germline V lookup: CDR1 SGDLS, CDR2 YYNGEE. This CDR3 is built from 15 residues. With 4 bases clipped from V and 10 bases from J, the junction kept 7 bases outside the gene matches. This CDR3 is CASSPRLAGGSEQFF. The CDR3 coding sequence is TGTGCCAGCAGCCCGAGACTAGCGGGGGGGTCGGAGCAGTTCTTC.

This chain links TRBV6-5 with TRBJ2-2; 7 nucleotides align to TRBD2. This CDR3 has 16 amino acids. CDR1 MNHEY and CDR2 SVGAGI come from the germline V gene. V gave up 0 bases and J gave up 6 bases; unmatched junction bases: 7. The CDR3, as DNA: TGTGCCAGCAGTTACTCGATGTGGGAGGGTGCCGGGGAGCTGTTTTTT. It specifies CASSYSMWEGAGELFF.

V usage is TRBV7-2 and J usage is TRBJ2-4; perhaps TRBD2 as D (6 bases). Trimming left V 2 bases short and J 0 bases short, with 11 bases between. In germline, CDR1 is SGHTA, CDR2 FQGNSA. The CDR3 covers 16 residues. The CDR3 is CASSLRLARAKNIQYF. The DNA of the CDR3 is TGTGCCAGCAGCTTAAGGCTAGCGCGAGCCAAAAACATTCAGTACTTC.

This chain's CDR3 is CAILLSSYTSSGNTIYF. The CDR3, as DNA: TGCGCCATCCTCCTCTCCTCATATACTAGCTCTGGAAACACCATATATTTT. This rearrangement joins TRBV10-1 to TRBJ1-3; no clear D gene. Germline V lookup: CDR1 WNHNN, CDR2 SYGVQD (reference sequence). V gave up 10 bases and J gave up 0 bases, with 22 bases separating them. The CDR3 extends over 17 amino acids.

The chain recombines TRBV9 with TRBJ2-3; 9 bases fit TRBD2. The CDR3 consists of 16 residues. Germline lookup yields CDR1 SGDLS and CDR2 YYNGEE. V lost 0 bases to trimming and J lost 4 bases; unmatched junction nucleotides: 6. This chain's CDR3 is CASSVEAGGLADTQYF. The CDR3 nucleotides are TGTGCCAGCAGCGTAGAGGCGGGAGGGTTGGCAGATACGCAGTATTTT.

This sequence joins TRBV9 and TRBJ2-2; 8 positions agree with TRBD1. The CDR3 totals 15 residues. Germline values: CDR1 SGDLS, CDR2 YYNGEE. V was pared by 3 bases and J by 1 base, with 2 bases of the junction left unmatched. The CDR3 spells CASSGTGLNTGELFF. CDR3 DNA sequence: TGTGCCAGCAGCGGGACAGGGCTGAACACCGGGGAGCTGTTTTTT.